The 30 T cell receptor beta chains in this list originate from one sample, sequenced in a study of blood T cells in healthy people across ages. Alongside a J-beta primer mix, a sample-barcoded 5' primer served in a second PCR lasting roughly 6 to 11 cycles. TCRdb re-derived calls from the 5' RACE reads in MiXCR, one entry per CDR3 protein. The repertoire includes 1.5 million to 2 million distinct CDR3 sequences, roughly 32% of them detected once, and 10% to 12% sits in the top ten. Sample: blood. These receptors were obtained from a woman in her thirties in good health.

V usage is TRBV9 and J usage is TRBJ1-2; TRBD1 matches at 7 bases. Germline V gives CDR1 SGDLS, CDR2 YYNGEE. The CDR3 consists of 16 residues. After removal of 0 bases from V and 6 bases from J, the junction contained 11 bases not matched to a gene. Here the CDR3 DNA reads TGTGCCAGCAGCGTAGCGGGACAGCCTGCTCAGGATGGCTACACCTTC. Its protein is CASSVAGQPAQDGYTF.

V and J are TRBV7-3 and TRBJ2-1; 9 nucleotides align to TRBD1. Germline V gene lookup returns CDR1 SGHTA and CDR2 FQGTGA. The CDR3 totals 18 residues. V dropped 5 bases and J dropped 5; count of bases not matched to a gene: 16. CDR3 sequence reads: CASSRETGTGLFHNEQFF. The CDR3, as DNA: TGTGCCAGCAGCAGAGAAACCGGGACAGGGCTTTTTCACAATGAGCAGTTCTTC.

A few counts support this clonotype. The chain joins TRBV4-1 to TRBJ2-5, with TRBD2 identical over 7 bases. The CDR3 contains 14 residues. Germline CDR1 reads MGHRA; CDR2 reads YSYEKL. V dropped 3 bases and J dropped 3; count of bases not matched to a gene: 4. The CDR3 DNA reads as TGCGCCAGCAGCCAGGCGGGGGTGAAAGAGACCCAGTACTTC. Protein: CASSQAGVKETQYF.

At least ten counts were recorded for this clonotype. The chain has TRBV6-1 and TRBJ1-2; TRBD1 agrees at 7 bases. The germline V gene has CDR1 MNHNS and CDR2 SASEGT. The CDR3 runs to 13 residues. V lost 5 bases and J lost 5; bases outside the gene matches: 5. CDR3 nucleotides: TGTGCCAGCAGTCGGGACAGTCTATATGGCTACACCTTC. Encoded protein: CASSRDSLYGYTF.

This clonotype has more than one count but fewer than ten. The chain is built from TRBV6-6 and TRBJ2-1; D is uncertain. V lost 2 bases and J 6 bases, leaving 8 bases between the germline ends. The CDR3 totals 13 residues. Germline V gene lookup returns CDR1 MNHNY and CDR2 SVGAGI (reference sequence). The CDR3 DNA is TGTGCCAGCAGTTACGAGGTTTCCAATGAGCAGTTCTTC. Its translation: CASSYEVSNEQFF.

This clonotype has a single count. The V gene is TRBV18, the J gene TRBJ2-5, with D possibly TRBD2 on 5 matching bases. The J call is in doubt because the DNA end fits TRBJ2-7 better. The CDR3 runs 20 residues. The germline CDR1 and CDR2 sequences are KGHSH and LQKENI. In nucleotides, the CDR3 is TGTGCCAGCTCACCCAGAGCGAGGGCTTCGGCTGTGACCCGGACCTACGAGCAGTACTTC. It yields the protein CASSPRARASAVTRTYEQYF.

In this sample, this clonotype turned up a few times. This chain joins TRBV6-2 or TRBV6-3 and TRBJ2-7; D remains ambiguous. Trimming removed 8 bases at V and 3 bases at J, with 17 bases between. The CDR3 is 14 amino acids. CDR1 and CDR2 from the germline V gene are MNHEY and SVGEGT. CDR3 sequence: CASQAQTTSYEQYF. The CDR3 DNA sequence: TGTGCCAGCCAAGCCCAGACCACAAGCTACGAGCAGTACTTC.

The rearrangement uses TRBV20-1 and TRBJ2-7; tentatively, D is TRBD2 (6 bases). The germline gives CDR1 DFQATT, CDR2 SNEGSKA (reference sequence). V lost 3 bases and J lost 6, with 21 bases in between. CDR3 length: 15 amino acids. The CDR3 loop is CSASADKQEGREQYF. CDR3 nucleotide sequence: TGCAGTGCTAGTGCGGACAAACAGGAGGGCCGCGAGCAGTACTTC.

Note on this clonotype: With a much larger clone just one base away, this may be a read error. The CDR3, as DNA: TGCAGTGCTAGAGTATCAGCGGCCCTTGGCACAGATACGCAGTATTTT. Encoded protein: CSARVSAALGTDTQYF. The rearrangement links TRBV20-1 to TRBJ2-3, with D perhaps TRBD2 (5 bases). Per the germline V gene, CDR1 is DFQATT and CDR2 is SNEGSKA (reference sequence). This CDR3 has 16 residues. The V gene lost 1 base and the J gene lost 1 base, with 15 bases spanning the gap.

The rearrangement joins TRBV4-2 to TRBJ2-1; TRBD2 aligns across 11 bases. This CDR3 contains 18 residues. The germline gives CDR1 LGHNA, CDR2 YNFKEQ. The junction had 9 bases not matched to a gene; V was cut back by 3 bases and J by 2 bases. The CDR3 DNA follows: TGTGCCAGCAGCCAGGCACTAGCGGGAGTTCTCGCCTACAATGAGCAGTTCTTC. Its protein is CASSQALAGVLAYNEQFF.

Concerning this clonotype: A much larger clone lies a single base off, so this may be a read error. Because it lacks the conserved phenylalanine or tryptophan at the end, this CDR3 is likely a read error. The CDR3 DNA reads TGTGCCATCAGTGGTACCGAGTACCAAGAGACCCAGTACTAC. It yields the protein CAISGTEYQETQYY. The gene calls are TRBV10-3 and TRBJ2-5; D ambiguous. This CDR3 spans 14 amino acids. Germline V CDR1 and CDR2: ENHRY, SYGVKD. Trimming took off 4 bases at V and 0 bases at J, with 9 bases between the two ends.

This clonotype has more than one count but fewer than ten. The rearrangement uses TRBV20-1 and TRBJ2-1, with a weak D call TRBD2 (7 bases). The CDR3 has 14 amino acids. Trimming pared 6 bases from V and 4 bases from J, leaving 16 bases between. CDR1 is DFQATT, CDR2 SNEGSKA, per germline (reference sequence). The CDR3 sequence: CSASSAGQYNEQFF. The CDR3 nucleotides read TGCAGTGCGAGTTCAGCGGGACAATACAATGAGCAGTTCTTC.

The V and J genes are TRBV7-2 and TRBJ2-1, with TRBD2 identical over 7 bases. CDR3 size: 15 residues. In germline, CDR1 is SGHTA, CDR2 FQGNSA. The V segment lost 3 bases and the J segment 3 bases; nucleotides outside the gene matches: 5. This CDR3 reads CASSFSGLNYNEQFF. CDR3 DNA sequence: TGTGCCAGCAGCTTTAGCGGGTTAAACTACAATGAGCAGTTCTTC. Full variable domain (outside the CDR3, taken from reference TRBV7-2 and TRBJ2-1): GAGVSQSPSNKVTEKGKDVELRCDPISGHTALYWYRQSLGQGLEFLIYFQGNSAPDKSGLPSDRFSAERTGGSVSTLTIQRTQQEDSAVYLCASSFSGLNYNEQFFGPGTRLTVL.

Only a few counts were recorded for this clonotype. The rearrangement joins TRBV9 to TRBJ1-1, with D perhaps TRBD1 (5 bases). The germline V and J ends were trimmed by 0 bases and 0 bases, with 24 bases remaining between them. Germline V lookup: CDR1 SGDLS, CDR2 YYNGEE. CDR3 length: 20 residues. The CDR3 protein is CASSVDVTPKWGIMNTEAFF. CDR3 sequence (DNA): TGTGCCAGCAGCGTAGATGTAACACCGAAGTGGGGGATCATGAACACTGAAGCTTTCTTT. The entire variable domain, with the rest obtained from reference TRBV9 and TRBJ1-1, is as follows: DSGVTQTPKHLITATGQRVTLRCSPRSGDLSVYWYQQSLDQGLQFLIQYYNGEERAKGNILERFSAQQFPDLHSELNLSSLELGDSALYFCASSVDVTPKWGIMNTEAFFGQGTRLTVV.

The V and J genes are TRBV30 and TRBJ2-5; D is perhaps TRBD1 (6 bases). The CDR3 length is 16 residues. V lost 2 bases and J lost 0, with 16 bases in between. Germline CDR1 is GTSNPN and CDR2 is SVGIG (reference sequence). Written as DNA, the CDR3 is TGTGCCTGGAGTCTCGGGACACTATCGTACCAAGAGACCCAGTACTTC. This sequence encodes CAWSLGTLSYQETQYF.

The chain joins TRBV2 to TRBJ2-2; D gene ambiguous. V was trimmed by 8 bases and J by 4 bases, leaving 20 bases between them. This CDR3 has 16 residues. From germline, CDR1 is SNHLY and CDR2 FYNNEI. The CDR3 bases are TGTGCCAGCGCCCGAAGCCTGTACTCTTTCACCGGGGAGCTGTTTTTT. Translated, it gives CASARSLYSFTGELFF.

The J gene is TRBJ1-2, the V gene TRBV2; 11 bases agree with TRBD1. V lost 5 bases and J lost 4; bases outside the gene matches: 6. The CDR3 contains 15 residues. Germline lookup yields CDR1 SNHLY and CDR2 FYNNEI. The CDR3 region is CASSKTGTGGYGYTF. The CDR3 bases are TGTGCCAGCAGTAAGACCGGGACAGGGGGCTATGGCTACACCTTC. Drawing the rest from reference TRBV2 and TRBJ1-2, the complete variable domain is EPEVTQTPSHQVTQMGQEVILRCVPISNHLYFYWYRQILGQKVEFLVSFYNNEISEKSEIFDDQFSVERPDGSNFTLKIRSTKLEDSAMYFCASSKTGTGGYGYTFGSGTRLTVV.

There are many counts of this clonotype. This chain uses TRBV29-1 with TRBJ2-7, with a tentative D call TRBD2 (6 bases). CDR3 size: 12 residues. CDR1 is SQVTM, CDR2 ANQGSEA, per germline. Trimming pared 4 bases from V and 2 bases from J, leaving 9 bases between. CDR3 protein: CSVARTTYEQYF. CDR3 sequence (DNA): TGCAGCGTTGCGAGGACTACCTACGAGCAGTACTTC.

This clonotype was counted between two and nine times. The rearrangement links TRBV29-1 to TRBJ2-2; D may be TRBD1 or TRBD2 (6 bases each). CDR3 length: 12 amino acids. The germline CDR1 and CDR2 sequences are SQVTM and ANQGSEA. V was cut by 8 bases and J by 7 bases, with 14 bases left in between. The CDR3 region is CSLAEGGGELFF. Written as DNA, the CDR3 is TGCAGCCTGGCGGAGGGGGGCGGGGAGCTGTTTTTT.

This clonotype has more than one count but fewer than ten. This chain connects TRBV18 to TRBJ2-7; possibly TRBD1 for D (6 bases). Per the germline V gene, CDR1 is KGHSH and CDR2 is LQKENI. The CDR3 spans 15 residues. Trimming removed 4 bases at V and 0 bases at J, with 13 bases between. Here the CDR3 reads CASSLRGTGSYEQYF. The CDR3 region has the DNA TGTGCCAGCTCACTAAGGGGGACGGGCTCCTACGAGCAGTACTTC.

This clonotype was observed a handful of times. The rearrangement links TRBV7-9 to TRBJ2-5; D may match TRBD1 or TRBD2 (6 bases each). CDR1 and CDR2 from the germline V gene are SEHNR and FQNEAQ (reference sequence). The CDR3 runs 14 residues. V lost 5 bases and J 11 bases, leaving 21 bases between the germline ends. The CDR3 sequence: CASSPGGGPVKQYF. The DNA for the CDR3 is TGTGCCAGCAGCCCCGGAGGGGGTCCTGTGAAGCAGTACTTC.

This sequence joins TRBV5-1 and TRBJ2-1; D uncertain. This CDR3 comprises 15 residues. V shed 1 base and J shed 3 bases, with 11 bases lying between them. CDR1 is SGHRS and CDR2 is YFSETQ in the germline V gene. CDR3 in amino acids: CASSLSQPLYNEQFF. The CDR3 coding sequence is TGCGCCAGCAGCTTGTCTCAGCCTCTCTACAATGAGCAGTTCTTC.

The chain uses TRBV20-1 and TRBJ2-6; D is undetermined. The CDR3 is 14 amino acids. V lost 3 bases and J 2 bases, leaving 8 bases between the germline ends. The germline V gene has CDR1 DFQATT and CDR2 SNEGSKA (reference sequence). CDR3 residues: CSARTFPGANVLTF. The CDR3 DNA sequence: TGCAGTGCTAGGACGTTTCCTGGGGCCAACGTCCTGACTTTC.

This sequence joins TRBV27 and TRBJ2-7; 10 nucleotides agree with TRBD1. Trimming took 5 bases from V and 5 from J; bases not matched to a gene: 9. The CDR3 is 15 residues long. Germline V gene data show CDR1 as MNHEY and CDR2 as SMNVEV (reference sequence). The CDR3 DNA is TGTGCCAGCAGTCCCCGGGACAGGGGCTTGAACGAGCAGTACTTC. Translating gives CASSPRDRGLNEQYF.

On this clonotype: The germline gene is not matched at one end of the junction; a read error may be the cause. V and J are TRBV20-1 and TRBJ2-3, with 9 bases fitting TRBD2. Germline assignment: CDR1 DFQATT and CDR2 SNEGSKA (reference sequence). This CDR3 comprises 15 residues. In DNA form, the CDR3 reads TGCAATGCTAGAGATAGCGGGGGAAGCACAGATACGCAGTATTTT. Translated: CNARDSGGSTDTQYF.

A few counts support this clonotype. The chain is built from TRBV10-3 and TRBJ2-1; 10 bases are a match to TRBD2. Germline V gene data show CDR1 as ENHRY and CDR2 as SYGVKD. The CDR3 runs to 16 residues. V lost 0 bases, J lost 8 bases, and 7 bases stayed unmatched. This CDR3 is CAISESASGSFHEQFF. As DNA, the CDR3 is TGTGCCATCAGTGAGTCAGCTAGCGGGAGTTTTCATGAGCAGTTCTTC.

This clonotype occurred a few times. This rearrangement joins TRBV20-1 to TRBJ2-7; D may correspond to TRBD1 or TRBD2 (5 bases each). The CDR3 consists of 16 residues. Germline lookup yields CDR1 DFQATT and CDR2 SNEGSKA (reference sequence). V lost 0 bases, J lost 3 bases, and 18 bases lay in between. The CDR3 is CSARDLWGLKGYEQYF. The CDR3 DNA follows: TGCAGTGCTAGAGACCTATGGGGGTTGAAAGGCTACGAGCAGTACTTC.

The CDR3 DNA reads TGTGCCAGCAGAATAGCGGGAAGGAGCGAGTCCTACAATGAGCAGTTCTTC. Protein sequence: CASRIAGRSESYNEQFF. The genes are TRBV12-3 or TRBV12-4 and TRBJ2-1; 8 bases match TRBD2. CDR3 length: 17 residues. J lost 1 base, V lost 6 bases, and 11 bases had no gene match.

The rearrangement uses TRBV27 and TRBJ2-7; 11 bases are a match to TRBD2. CDR3 length equals 15 residues. From germline, CDR1 is MNHEY and CDR2 SMNVEV (reference sequence). The ends lost 7 bases at V and 2 bases at J; junction bases unmatched: 7. CDR3 loop: CASTPGTSGAYEQYF. CDR3 coding DNA: TGTGCCAGCACCCCCGGGACTAGCGGAGCCTACGAGCAGTACTTC.

Points on this clonotype: With a much larger clone just one base away, this may be a read error. The V call is TRBV4-1, the J call TRBJ2-3; TRBD1 might be the D (5 bases). Trimming shortened V by 0 bases and J by 8 bases, and 15 bases separated the two germline ends. The CDR3 runs to 15 residues. Germline loops: CDR1 MGHRA, CDR2 YSYEKL. CDR3 protein: CASSQEGRRRGTQYF. CDR3 nucleotide sequence: TGCGCCAGCAGCCAAGAGGGCAGACGTAGGGGTACGCAGTATTTT.